This T cell receptor (beta chain) was identified during a study of blood T cell repertoires in COVID-19. The overall study: Acute and convalescent COVID-19 samples came from the United States, Italy and Spain. PBMCs, B-cell-depleted T cells, or T cells were the source of the cDNA or gDNA that made up the material.

Authors' methods: Cell counts per sample came from amplifying reference gene primers. Data came from immunoSEQ multiplex PCR; TCRdb stores just in-frame clones and leaves some out. Clonal size and the V and J genes are those of that table, whereas D and trimming came from the DNA. The sample records approximately 190,000 clones, roughly four fifths being singletons. The CDR3 is made up of 13 amino acids. V shed 2 bases and J shed 1 base, with 3 bases lying between them. The V and J genes are TRBV12-3 or TRBV12-4 and TRBJ1-5; D is unclear. The sequence came from a woman aged 40-49 years with acute or convalescent COVID-19. The sequenced material came from peripheral blood. This chain's CDR3 is CASSLLSNQPQHF. The CDR3 nucleotides are TGTGCCAGCAGTTTATTAAGCAATCAGCCCCAGCATTTT.